The 8 T cell receptor beta chains below come from one sample, sequenced in a study of CD8 T cells in ankylosing spondylitis. In TCRdb, the 5' RACE reads were re-called with MiXCR into one record per CDR3 protein. The table includes around 230,000 distinct CDR3 sequences, around 9.1% detected once. Sequencing was carried out using blood, either unsorted or a sorted T cell fraction (not recorded which). The receptor source for this set is a male donor with ankylosing spondylitis or in good health (not recorded which).

This clonotype was recorded many times. The rearrangement uses TRBV7-2 and TRBJ1-3; TRBD1 matches 9 bases. Per the germline V gene, CDR1 is SGHTA and CDR2 is FQGNSA. The CDR3 covers 16 residues. The trim removed 3 bases at V and 4 bases at J, leaving 7 bases unmatched. CDR3 protein: CASSFGPGTGGNTIYF. The CDR3 nucleotides are TGTGCCAGCAGCTTTGGCCCCGGGACAGGGGGAAACACCATATATTTT. The full variable domain, in which reference TRBV7-2 and TRBJ1-3 provide the parts outside the CDR3, is GAGVSQSPSNKVTEKGKDVELRCDPISGHTALYWYRQSLGQGLEFLIYFQGNSAPDKSGLPSDRFSAERTGGSVSTLTIQRTQQEDSAVYLCASSFGPGTGGNTIYFGEGSWLTVV.

About this clonotype: Given a much more abundant clone one base away, this may be a read error. The chain employs TRBV12-3 or TRBV12-4 and TRBJ1-1; D unclear. CDR3 length: 12 amino acids. V was clipped by 2 bases and J by 3 bases, with 4 bases between them. The CDR3, as DNA: TGTGCCAGCAGTTTATTGGACACTGAAGCTTTCTTT. It specifies CASSLLDTEAFF.

In its sample, this clonotype was seen many times. The V call is TRBV7-9, the J call TRBJ2-3; 7 bases align to TRBD1. The ends lost 5 bases at V and 1 base at J; junction bases unmatched: 3. Germline CDR1 SEHNR, CDR2 FQNEAQ (reference sequence). CDR3 length: 14 amino acids. DNA of the CDR3: TGTGCCAGCAGCCAAGACAGGGGCACAGATACGCAGTATTTT. This gives the protein CASSQDRGTDTQYF.

Only a few counts were recorded for this clonotype. The V call is TRBV5-1, the J call TRBJ2-2; 7 nucleotides agree with TRBD2. V lost 3 bases, J lost 5 bases, and 7 bases stayed unmatched. Germline-derived CDR1 and CDR2 are SGHRS and YFSETQ. The length of the CDR3 is 15 residues. The chain's CDR3 is CASSWSGVSTGELFF. CDR3 coding DNA: TGCGCCAGCAGCTGGAGCGGGGTGTCTACCGGGGAGCTGTTTTTT.

This sequence joins TRBV5-1 and TRBJ2-7; TRBD2 matches 8 bases. J gave up 4 bases and V 3 bases, and 3 bases lay outside the gene matches. CDR3 length: 13 residues. The V gene's germline CDR1 is SGHRS and CDR2 YFSETQ. CDR3 nucleotides: TGCGCCAGCAGCTATGCGGGGGGATACGAGCAGTACTTC. It codes for CASSYAGGYEQYF.

This clonotype was seen at least ten times. The V call is TRBV24-1, the J call TRBJ2-1, with 10 positions matching TRBD2. Germline lookup yields CDR1 KGHDR and CDR2 SFDVKD. This CDR3 is built from 15 residues. With V trimmed by 4 bases and J by 7 bases, 6 bases remained unmatched. The CDR3 DNA reads as TGTGCCACCAGTGACCAGCGGGGGGGCAAGAATGAGCAGTTCTTC. Translation gives CATSDQRGGKNEQFF.

This clonotype has at least ten counts. The genes are TRBV7-6 and TRBJ1-6, with TRBD1 identical over 9 bases. Germline CDR1 is SGHVS and CDR2 is FNYEAQ. The length of the CDR3 is 16 residues. The V and J ends lost 0 bases and 9 bases, in that order; junction bases with no gene match: 6. The CDR3 region is CASSLATGGQGSPLHF. DNA of the CDR3: TGTGCCAGCAGCTTAGCCACAGGGGGACAGGGTTCACCCCTCCACTTT.

This clonotype was seen at least ten times. V gene TRBV24-1 combines with J gene TRBJ2-5; no reliable D call. CDR1 is KGHDR, CDR2 SFDVKD, per germline. V was shortened by 4 bases and J by 8 bases, with 13 bases between the two germline ends. There are 13 residues in the CDR3. This CDR3 reads CATSDSSASTQYF. As DNA, the CDR3 is TGTGCCACCAGTGACTCCTCCGCCTCCACCCAGTACTTC.